Detailed here is one T cell receptor beta chain. Its antigen is as yet unknown. CDR1 SNHLY and CDR2 FYNNEI come from the germline V gene. The CDR3 contains 15 residues. The V segment lost 7 bases and the J segment 6 bases; nucleotides outside the gene matches: 11. This sample was taken from a study of T cell responses to AZD1222 COVID-19 vaccine. TCRdb keeps only in-frame clones here, not all; method: immunoSEQ multiplex PCR. The top ten clones hold around 7.9% of a sample with about 150,000 clones, around 85% of them seen once. Study observations and caveats: Reports indicate that nearly half of spike-specific TCRs are directed at unmutated variant regions.

Specimen: peripheral blood, collected 28 days after the second dose of the MenACWY control vaccine. The chain joins TRBV2 to TRBJ2-2; 7 bases are shared with TRBD2. This receptor was obtained from an adult who received the MenACWY meningococcal vaccine as a control. DNA for the CDR3: TGTGCCAGCAACCGCGGGGGAGGACGGTCCGGGGAGCTGTTTTTT. Amino acid sequence: CASNRGGGRSGELFF.